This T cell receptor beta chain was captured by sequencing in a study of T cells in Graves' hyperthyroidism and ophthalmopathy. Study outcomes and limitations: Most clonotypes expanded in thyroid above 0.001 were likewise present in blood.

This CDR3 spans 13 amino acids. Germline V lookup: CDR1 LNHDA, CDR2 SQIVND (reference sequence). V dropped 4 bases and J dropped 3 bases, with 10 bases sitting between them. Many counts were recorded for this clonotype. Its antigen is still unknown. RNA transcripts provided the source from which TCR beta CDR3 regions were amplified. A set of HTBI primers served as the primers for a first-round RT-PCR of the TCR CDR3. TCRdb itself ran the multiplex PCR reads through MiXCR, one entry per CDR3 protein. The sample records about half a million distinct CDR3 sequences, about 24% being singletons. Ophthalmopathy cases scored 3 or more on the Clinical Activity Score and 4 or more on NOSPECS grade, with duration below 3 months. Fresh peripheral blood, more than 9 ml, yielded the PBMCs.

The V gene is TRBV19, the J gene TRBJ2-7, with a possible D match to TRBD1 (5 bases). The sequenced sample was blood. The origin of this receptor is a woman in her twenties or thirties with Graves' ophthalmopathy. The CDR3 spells CASSNRINYEQYF. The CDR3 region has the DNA TGTGCCAGTAGTAACAGGATCAACTACGAGCAGTACTTC.